These 30 T cell receptor beta chains came from one sample sequenced in a study of blood T cell repertoires in COVID-19. The table came from immunoSEQ multiplex PCR; TCRdb's copy has only in-frame clones and leaves some out. The sample includes about 31,000 clones, more than 70% of them seen just once. The sample was peripheral blood. The receptor source for this set is a woman aged 35 to 49 with active or convalescent COVID-19.

The chain is built from TRBV7-6 and TRBJ2-5; TRBD2 agrees at 7 bases. Germline V lookup: CDR1 SGHVS, CDR2 FNYEAQ. After removal of 5 bases from V and 6 bases from J, the junction contained 6 bases not matched to a gene. The CDR3 consists of 13 residues. The CDR3 loop is CASSPSGRKTQYF. CDR3 sequence (DNA): TGTGCCAGCAGCCCATCCGGGAGGAAGACCCAGTACTTC.

The J gene is TRBJ2-6, the V gene TRBV19; D perhaps matches TRBD2 (6 bases). Trimming pared 3 bases from V and 0 bases from J, leaving 15 bases between. This CDR3 comprises 18 residues. CDR1 and CDR2 (germline): LNHDA, SQIVND (reference sequence). CDR3 residues: CASSIPREESSGANVLTF. In DNA form, the CDR3 reads TGTGCCAGTAGTATTCCGAGGGAGGAAAGCTCTGGGGCCAACGTCCTGACTTTC.

CDR3 bases: TGTGCCAGCAGTGGGTCACCCGGGTCTAATGAAAAACTGTTTTTT. This encodes CASSGSPGSNEKLFF. V is TRBV2 and J is TRBJ1-4; D unresolved. The CDR3 has 15 amino acids. Trimming took off 4 bases at V and 3 bases at J, with 12 bases between the two ends. Per germline, CDR1 SNHLY and CDR2 FYNNEI.

The rearrangement joins TRBV30 to TRBJ2-7, with 9 nucleotides matching TRBD1. V trimming: 5 bases; J trimming: 6 bases; junction bases outside the gene matches: 5. Germline lookup yields CDR1 GTSNPN and CDR2 SVGIG (reference sequence). CDR3 size: 12 residues. The CDR3, as DNA: TGTGCCTGGGGGACAGGGTTGCCCGAGCAGTACTTC. Translated, it gives CAWGTGLPEQYF.

This clone was detected once. The CDR3 protein is CASSYPERQAVILDTEAFF. In DNA form, the CDR3 reads TGTGCCAGCAGTTACCCTGAAAGACAGGCGGTCATCCTAGACACTGAAGCTTTCTTT. V usage is TRBV6-2 or TRBV6-3 and J usage is TRBJ1-1; the D gene is possibly TRBD1 (6 bases). This CDR3 is 19 amino acids long. Germline-derived CDR1 and CDR2 are MNHEY and SVGEGT. Trimming stripped 2 bases from V and 3 bases from J, with 25 bases between.

The CDR3 protein is CAWSVPGEGNEQFF. Written as DNA, the CDR3 is TGTGCCTGGAGTGTACCAGGGGAGGGCAATGAGCAGTTCTTC. The gene calls are TRBV30 and TRBJ2-1, with a weak D call TRBD2 (7 bases). This CDR3 contains 14 residues. With 0 bases removed from V and 6 bases from J, the gap between germline ends came to 12 bases. From germline, CDR1 is GTSNPN and CDR2 SVGIG (reference sequence).

This sequence joins TRBV27 and TRBJ2-5; tentatively, D is TRBD1 (5 bases). CDR1 and CDR2 from the germline V gene are MNHEY and SMNVEV (reference sequence). V was pared by 5 bases and J by 5 bases, with 15 bases between. The CDR3 runs 14 residues. DNA of the CDR3: TGTGCCAGCAGTCCTAGGGGCCTTTGGGAGACCCAGTACTTC. Protein product: CASSPRGLWETQYF.

The chain recombines TRBV4-2 with TRBJ2-3; unclear D gene. Germline V lookup: CDR1 LGHNA, CDR2 YNFKEQ. The CDR3 has 14 residues. V gave up 0 bases and J gave up 5 bases, with 9 bases separating them. Here the CDR3 reads CASSQDSYGDTQYF. In nucleotides, the CDR3 is TGTGCCAGCAGCCAAGATAGTTACGGAGATACGCAGTATTTT.

The chain joins TRBV10-1 to TRBJ2-1; a possible D gene is TRBD1 (5 bases). CDR3 length: 13 residues. The germline CDR1 and CDR2 sequences are WNHNN and SYGVQD (reference sequence). V was shortened by 5 bases and J by 2 bases, with 7 bases between the two germline ends. The CDR3: CASSKTAYNEQFF. The CDR3 bases are TGCGCCAGCAGTAAGACAGCCTACAATGAGCAGTTCTTC.

The chain couples TRBV7-9 to TRBJ1-2; no clear D gene. V was shortened by 6 bases and J by 4 bases, with 18 bases between the two germline ends. The germline CDR1 and CDR2 sequences are SEHNR and FQNEAQ (reference sequence). The CDR3 loop spans 15 amino acids. The CDR3 nucleotides read TGTGCCAGCAGGTCCAGTCGGGATAAACTCTATGGCTACACCTTC. This gives the protein CASRSSRDKLYGYTF.

The chain combines TRBV29-1 with TRBJ2-1, with 7 positions matching TRBD2. Trimming cost V 6 bases and J 2 bases; bases outside gene matches: 10. The CDR3 has 15 residues. Germline CDR1 reads SQVTM; CDR2 reads ANQGSEA. CDR3 DNA sequence: TGCAGCGTCGCGCTAGCGGAAGGAACCTACAATGAGCAGTTCTTC. Its translation: CSVALAEGTYNEQFF.

In its sample, this clone was seen once. The chain carries TRBV5-4 and TRBJ1-1, with TRBD1 as a possible D gene (5 bases). The germline V and J ends were trimmed by 1 base and 1 base, with 14 bases remaining between them. This CDR3 region has 16 residues. CDR1 is SGHNT, CDR2 YYREEE, per germline (reference sequence). The CDR3 loop is CASSLPLTGRNTEAFF. CDR3 bases: TGTGCCAGCAGCTTGCCCCTAACAGGAAGGAACACTGAAGCTTTCTTT.

V and J are TRBV6-2 or TRBV6-3 and TRBJ2-7; D is unclear. The germline CDR1 and CDR2 sequences are MNHEY and SVGEGT. V lost 2 bases to trimming and J lost 5 bases, with 7 bases between them. This CDR3 spans 12 amino acids. The CDR3 spells CASSYPTDEQYF. The CDR3 bases are TGTGCCAGCAGTTACCCAACAGACGAGCAGTACTTC.

The CDR3 is CASRRLAGGASTDTQYF. As DNA, the CDR3 is TGTGCCAGCCGCCGACTAGCGGGGGGGGCCAGCACAGATACGCAGTATTTT. J is TRBJ2-3 and V is TRBV2; 14 bases line up with TRBD2. Germline CDR1 reads SNHLY; CDR2 reads FYNNEI. Losses at the gene ends were 8 bases for V and 0 bases for J; bases not matched to a gene: 7. This CDR3 contains 17 residues.

The chain carries TRBV30 and TRBJ1-1; 10 bases are a match to TRBD1. The CDR3 is 16 residues long. Germline assignment: CDR1 GTSNPN and CDR2 SVGIG (reference sequence). J lost 6 bases, V lost 5 bases, and 15 bases had no gene match. The CDR3 region is CAWGRQGAVGAAEAFF. The CDR3 DNA sequence: TGTGCCTGGGGAAGACAGGGGGCGGTCGGAGCGGCTGAAGCTTTCTTT.

This clone has just one count. The chain links TRBV7-2 to TRBJ2-4; D is possibly TRBD1 (6 bases). Germline CDR1 is SGHTA and CDR2 is FQGNSA. V dropped 7 bases and J dropped 7 bases, with 17 bases sitting between them. CDR3 length: 14 residues. CDR3 in DNA: TGTGCCAGCACCTCCTACAGGGCCGGCAACATTCAGTACTTC. Its protein is CASTSYRAGNIQYF.

The genes are TRBV30 and TRBJ1-5; 7 bases are a match to TRBD1. Germline-derived CDR1 and CDR2 are GTSNPN and SVGIG (reference sequence). The CDR3 loop spans 13 amino acids. J gave up 6 bases and V 2 bases, and 4 bases lay outside the gene matches. DNA for the CDR3: TGTGCCTGGAGTCAGGGGGTTGGTCAGCCCCAGCATTTT. Translation: CAWSQGVGQPQHF.

The rearrangement uses TRBV11-1 and TRBJ2-5, with 8 bases identical to TRBD2. This CDR3 contains 15 residues. Germline lookup yields CDR1 SGHAT and CDR2 FQDESV (reference sequence). Losses at the gene ends were 3 bases for V and 5 bases for J; bases not matched to a gene: 8. The CDR3 bases are TGTGCCAGCAGCTTGGGGGGACTAGTGCACGAGACCCAGTACTTC. Its protein product is CASSLGGLVHETQYF.

The chain is built from TRBV28 and TRBJ2-7, with D hard to call. The V gene's germline CDR1 is MDHEN and CDR2 SYDVKM. This CDR3 has 16 residues. Trimming took off 3 bases at V and 5 bases at J, with 20 bases between the two ends. This CDR3 is CASSLGLRRNVNEQYF. The CDR3 nucleotides read TGTGCCAGCAGTTTGGGTCTCCGGAGAAATGTTAACGAGCAGTACTTC.

This sequence joins TRBV27 and TRBJ1-2, with 7 bases that match TRBD1. The CDR3 is made up of 13 amino acids. The V gene end was trimmed by 4 bases and the J gene end by 4 bases; junction bases not matched to a gene: 3. CDR1 MNHEY and CDR2 SMNVEV come from the germline V gene (reference sequence). CDR3 in DNA: TGTGCCAGCAGTTCACAGGGGTTCTATGGCTACACCTTC. The encoded protein is CASSSQGFYGYTF.

The chain employs TRBV6-4 and TRBJ2-1; TRBD1 might be the D (6 bases). Germline V CDR1 and CDR2: MRHNA, SNTAGT. This CDR3 is 12 amino acids long. Trimming stripped 6 bases from V and 5 bases from J, with 8 bases between. The chain's CDR3 is CASRGANNEQFF. CDR3 nucleotides: TGTGCCAGCAGGGGGGCAAACAATGAGCAGTTCTTC.

The chain links TRBV19 to TRBJ1-1; 8 bases line up with TRBD1. This CDR3 has 14 residues. Germline CDR1 is LNHDA and CDR2 is SQIVND (reference sequence). The V segment lost 4 bases and the J segment 0 bases; nucleotides outside the gene matches: 1. The CDR3 DNA reads as TGTGCCAGTAGTAGACAGGGGTTGAACACTGAAGCTTTCTTT. This sequence encodes CASSRQGLNTEAFF.

This clone was observed once. The chain combines TRBV6-5 with TRBJ1-2; the match to TRBD1 covers 9 bases. The CDR3 totals 13 residues. Germline CDR1 is MNHEY and CDR2 is SVGAGI. Trimming took 11 bases from V and 4 from J; bases not matched to a gene: 8. The CDR3 is CAAARGQGYGYTF. In DNA, the CDR3 is TGTGCCGCCGCCCGGGGACAGGGCTATGGCTACACCTTC.

The genes are TRBV15 and TRBJ2-7, with 10 bases matching TRBD1. This CDR3 has 15 amino acids. Trimming removed 3 bases from V and 1 base from J; junction bases left unmatched: 3. CDR1 and CDR2 (germline): LNHNV, YYDKDF (reference sequence). CDR3 loop: CATSSDRGPSYEQYF. The CDR3 nucleotides are TGTGCCACCAGCAGCGACAGGGGGCCGTCCTACGAGCAGTACTTC.

There are a few counts of this clone. The chain has TRBV7-8 and TRBJ2-1, with 7 bases aligning to TRBD2. With 1 base clipped from V and 1 base from J, the junction kept 4 bases outside the gene matches. CDR1 is SGHVS, CDR2 FQNEAQ, per germline. This CDR3 spans 16 amino acids. This CDR3 is CASSLGLANSYNEQFF. CDR3 bases: TGTGCCAGCAGCTTAGGACTAGCTAATTCCTACAATGAGCAGTTCTTC. The full variable domain, its missing parts supplied by reference TRBV7-8 and TRBJ2-1, is GAGVSQSPRYKVAKRGQDVALRCDPISGHVSLFWYQQALGQGPEFLTYFQNEAQLDKSGLPSDRFFAERPEGSVSTLKIQRTQQEDSAVYLCASSLGLANSYNEQFFGPGTRLTVL.

This chain joins TRBV9 and TRBJ1-3; 9 nucleotides align to TRBD1. J lost 4 bases, V lost 0 bases, and 2 bases had no gene match. Germline CDR1 is SGDLS and CDR2 is YYNGEE. The CDR3 length is 15 residues. Here the CDR3 DNA reads TGTGCCAGCAGCGTAGCGGGGACAGGGGGAAACACCATATATTTT. It yields the protein CASSVAGTGGNTIYF.

This sequence joins TRBV25-1 and TRBJ1-1, with D tentatively TRBD1 (5 bases). The germline V and J ends were trimmed by 2 bases and 0 bases, with 10 bases remaining between them. CDR1 is MGHDK and CDR2 is SYGVNS in the germline V gene. The CDR3 contains 15 residues. The CDR3 DNA is TGTGCCAGCAGTGAAGCAAAGGGGATGAACACTGAAGCTTTCTTT. This encodes CASSEAKGMNTEAFF.

This clone came up a few times. The V call is TRBV5-1, the J call TRBJ2-5; TRBD2 matches 8 bases. CDR3 length equals 15 residues. Losses at the gene ends were 0 bases for V and 5 bases for J; bases not matched to a gene: 6. Germline values: CDR1 SGHRS, CDR2 YFSETQ. In nucleotides, the CDR3 is TGCGCCAGCAGCTTGGACGGGAGGGCGGCGGAGACCCAGTACTTC. As protein: CASSLDGRAAETQYF.

The J gene is TRBJ1-6, the V gene TRBV27, with 8 bases that match TRBD1. The CDR3 consists of 16 residues. Germline V gene sequence: CDR1 MNHEY, CDR2 SMNVEV (reference sequence). After removal of 2 bases from V and 9 bases from J, the junction contained 9 bases not matched to a gene. In DNA, the CDR3 is TGTGCCAGCAGTTTAGGTCGGACAGGGCGAGGTTCACCCCTCCACTTT. This translates into CASSLGRTGRGSPLHF.

V usage is TRBV28 and J usage is TRBJ1-4, with D unclear. In germline, CDR1 is MDHEN, CDR2 SYDVKM. The V end lost 3 bases, the J end lost 7 bases, and 9 bases lay between the germline ends. This CDR3 comprises 13 residues. This CDR3 is CASSLSGVEKLFF. The CDR3 nucleotides are TGTGCCAGCAGTTTGAGCGGGGTTGAAAAACTGTTTTTT.